The clone carrying this T cell receptor beta chain showed up just a few times. The CDR3 is made up of 14 amino acids. Germline V gene lookup returns CDR1 SGHVS and CDR2 FQNEAQ. V trimming: 5 bases; J trimming: 5 bases; junction bases outside the gene matches: 5. Using its own MiXCR run on the RT-PCR reads, TCRdb lists one record per CDR3 protein. The sample has approximately 720,000 distinct CDR3 sequences, approximately 15% seen once. The V gene is TRBV7-8, the J gene TRBJ1-1; the match to TRBD1 covers 10 bases. The sample comprised memory CD4+ T cells from blood. This clonotype originated in a female donor in good health, serving as a healthy control. The CDR3: CASSPGGQGTEAFF. As DNA, the CDR3 is TGTGCCAGCAGCCCCGGGGGACAGGGGACTGAAGCTTTCTTT.